Listed below are T cell receptor beta chains from one sample, sequenced in a study of T cells in Graves' hyperthyroidism and ophthalmopathy. Using its own MiXCR run on the multiplex PCR reads, TCRdb lists one record per CDR3 protein. The repertoire holds about 400,000 distinct CDR3 sequences, with around 15% as singletons. Sample: blood. Receptors were obtained from a woman aged 60-75 years with Graves' ophthalmopathy. CDR3s include the opening cysteine and the closing phenylalanine or tryptophan. A D gene is named only where the DNA matches it firmly. Clone size is stated in some rows and not others, as once, few, many or a class when expanded.

many,NA,TRBJ2-1,TRBV7-8,CASSSYSLSSYNEQFF,TGTGCCAGCAGCTCCTACTCCCTGAGCTCCTACAATGAGCAGTTCTTC
NA,TRBD2,TRBJ2-1,TRBV28,CASSSGLAGGEGQFF,TGTGCCAGCAGTTCAGGACTAGCGGGAGGGGAGGGGCAGTTCTTC
many,NA,TRBJ2-1,TRBV28,CASGGFEQFF,TGTGCCAGCGGGGGGTTTGAGCAGTTCTTC
NA,TRBD2,TRBJ2-2,TRBV7-2,CASSLDSSGNTGELFF,TGTGCCAGCAGCTTAGATTCTAGCGGGAACACCGGGGAGCTGTTTTTT
many,NA,TRBJ1-1,TRBV20-1,CSARDYGNTEAFF,TGCAGTGCTAGAGATTATGGGAACACTGAAGCTTTCTTT
NA,NA,TRBJ2-4,TRBV28,CASSLLAKNIQYF,TGTGCCAGCAGTTTATTAGCCAAAAACATTCAGTACTTC
few,NA,TRBJ2-1,TRBV9,CASSAPDGFNEQFF,TGTGCCAGCAGCGCACCCGACGGGTTCAATGAGCAGTTCTTC
many,NA,TRBJ2-7,TRBV30,CAWSYSPADYEQYF,TGTGCCTGGAGTTACAGTCCAGCAGACTACGAGCAGTACTTC
many,NA,TRBJ2-5,TRBV3-1,CASSQDLGTQETQYF,TGTGCCAGCAGCCAAGATCTGGGTACACAAGAGACCCAGTACTTC
NA,NA,TRBJ2-2,TRBV27,CASHPQWTGELFF,TGTGCCAGTCACCCCCAGTGGACCGGGGAGCTGTTTTTT
many,TRBD2,TRBJ2-7,TRBV2,CASTPSAGGSYEQYF,TGTGCCAGCACCCCGAGCGCGGGAGGGTCCTACGAGCAGTACTTC
many,TRBD1,TRBJ2-7,TRBV7-8,CASTPTRTGYEQYF,TGTGCCAGCACCCCCACCAGGACAGGATACGAGCAGTACTTC
many,NA,TRBJ2-3,TRBV11-2,CASSLRSRGGIDTQYF,TGTGCCAGCAGCTTAAGGAGTCGAGGGGGAATAGATACGCAGTATTTT
NA,NA,TRBJ2-3,TRBV5-1,CASSSGRTDTQYF,TGTGCCAGCAGTTCCGGACGAACAGATACGCAGTATTTT
many,TRBD2,TRBJ2-7,TRBV28,CASSGGVAVLYEQYF,TGTGCCAGCAGTGGGGGGGTAGCGGTCCTCTACGAGCAGTACTTC
NA,NA,TRBJ1-3,TRBV11-2,CASSFGFGNTIYF,TGTGCCAGCAGCTTCGGGTTTGGAAACACCATATATTTT
few,NA,TRBJ2-3,TRBV18,CASSPRAATDTQYF,TGTGCCAGCTCACCCCGGGCAGCCACAGATACGCAGTATTTT
few,NA,TRBJ2-7,TRBV14,CASSQMYPGAGEQYF,TGTGCCAGCAGCCAAATGTATCCGGGAGCCGGGGAGCAGTACTTC
many,NA,TRBJ2-3,TRBV7-9,CASSLGTHLTDTQYF,TGTGCCAGCAGCTTAGGAACGCATCTCACAGATACGCAGTATTTT
few,NA,TRBJ1-4,TRBV2,CASDGTNEKLFF,TGTGCCAGTGACGGGACTAATGAAAAACTGTTTTTT
NA,NA,TRBJ2-1,TRBV30,CAWSISNEQFF,TGTGCCTGGTCGATTAGCAATGAGCAGTTCTTC
many,NA,TRBJ1-5,TRBV4-1,CASSQVAGSSNQPQHF,TGTGCCAGCAGCCAAGTCGCAGGGTCGAGCAATCAGCCCCAGCATTTT
few,NA,TRBJ2-3,TRBV7-9,CASSSRRNLPRTDTQYF,TGTGCCAGCAGCTCTCGACGGAACCTTCCTCGCACAGATACGCAGTATTTT
many,TRBD1,TRBJ2-3,TRBV27,CASSKNRGRTDTQYF,TGTGCCAGCAGTAAAAACAGGGGGCGTACAGATACGCAGTATTTT
few,TRBD1,TRBJ2-3,TRBV19,CASGDRITDTQYF,TGTGCCAGCGGGGACAGGATCACAGATACGCAGTATTTT
NA,TRBD2,TRBJ2-1,TRBV24-1,CTNTRPGAGGRGDEQFF,TGTACCAACACACGGCCAGGGGCGGGAGGCCGAGGGGATGAGCAGTTCTTC
many,NA,TRBJ2-1,TRBV20-1,CSAPLPGKRNEQFF,TGCAGTGCCCCTTTGCCAGGGAAGAGGAATGAGCAGTTCTTC
many,NA,TRBJ2-7,TRBV3-1,CASSQVVGRSSYEQYF,TGTGCCAGCAGCCAAGTGGTAGGGAGAAGCTCCTACGAGCAGTACTTC
few,NA,TRBJ2-1,TRBV6-2/TRBV6-3,CASSETSVDEQFF,TGTGCCAGCAGCGAGACTAGTGTCGATGAGCAGTTCTTC
NA,NA,TRBJ2-7,TRBV27,CASSLRRAAYEQYF,TGTGCCAGCAGTTTAAGGAGGGCAGCTTACGAGCAGTACTTC
many,TRBD2,TRBJ2-7,TRBV7-2,CASSGIAGEQYF,TGTGCCAGCAGCGGAATAGCGGGCGAGCAGTACTTC
NA,TRBD1,TRBJ1-5,TRBV19,CASTPRRTGGGVGNQPQHF,TGTGCCAGTACCCCAAGGAGGACAGGCGGCGGGGTGGGCAATCAGCCCCAGCATTTT
many,TRBD1,TRBJ2-1,TRBV20-1,CSATSRDRGRYNEQFF,TGCAGTGCTACAAGCCGGGACAGGGGGCGGTACAATGAGCAGTTCTTC
few,NA,TRBJ1-4,TRBV5-5,CASSFSGIGEKLFF,TGTGCCAGCAGCTTCTCCGGGATTGGTGAAAAACTGTTTTTT
NA,NA,TRBJ2-2,TRBV28,CASSRRPGGGELFF,TGTGCCAGCAGTCGAAGACCAGGCGGCGGGGAGCTGTTTTTT
few,TRBD1,TRBJ1-3,TRBV3-1,CASSPDRGLGNTIYF,TGTGCCAGCAGCCCGGACAGGGGGCTTGGAAACACCATATATTTT
many,NA,TRBJ2-1,TRBV2,CASSEATLDEQFF,TGTGCCAGCAGTGAAGCTACCTTGGATGAGCAGTTCTTC
few,NA,TRBJ2-3,TRBV5-1,CASSGPTKRNTDTQYF,TGCGCCAGCAGCGGCCCCACTAAGCGGAACACAGATACGCAGTATTTT
many,NA,TRBJ2-3,TRBV7-2,CASSLDGYTDTQYF,TGTGCCAGCAGCTTAGATGGCTACACAGATACGCAGTATTTT